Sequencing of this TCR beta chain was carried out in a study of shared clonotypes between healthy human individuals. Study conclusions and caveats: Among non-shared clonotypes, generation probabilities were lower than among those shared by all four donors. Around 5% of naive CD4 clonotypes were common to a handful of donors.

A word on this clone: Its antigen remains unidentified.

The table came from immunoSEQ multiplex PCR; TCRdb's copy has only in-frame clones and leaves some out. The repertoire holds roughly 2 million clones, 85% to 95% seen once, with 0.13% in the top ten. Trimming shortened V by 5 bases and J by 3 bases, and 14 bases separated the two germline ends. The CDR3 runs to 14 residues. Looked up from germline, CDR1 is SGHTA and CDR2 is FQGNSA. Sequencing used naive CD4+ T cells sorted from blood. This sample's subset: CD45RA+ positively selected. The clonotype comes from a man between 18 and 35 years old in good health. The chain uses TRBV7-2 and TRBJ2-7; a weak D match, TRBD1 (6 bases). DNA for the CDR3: TGTGCCAGCAGCCCCGGTAGAGGGGGCTACGAGCAGTACTTC. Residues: CASSPGRGGYEQYF.